This entry lists 19 T cell receptor beta chains sequenced from one sample in a study of blood T cell repertoires in COVID-19. Sequencing used immunoSEQ multiplex PCR; TCRdb keeps in-frame clones, though not all of them. The table shows about 60,000 clones, with roughly 80% occurring only once. The sample comprised peripheral blood. Every receptor here comes from a human donor in a cohort sampled during active COVID-19.

This rearrangement joins TRBV6-5 to TRBJ2-7; 9 bases map to TRBD1. CDR3 length: 14 amino acids. Germline CDR1 and CDR2: MNHEY and SVGAGI. V shed 6 bases and J 7 bases; nucleotides not matched to a gene: 10. The CDR3 nucleotides read TGTGCCAGCAGACCCGGGACAGGGAGTGTAGAGCAGTACTTC. Its protein is CASRPGTGSVEQYF.

The chain combines TRBV10-1 with TRBJ2-1, with 9 bases aligning to TRBD2. Looked up from germline, CDR1 is WNHNN and CDR2 is SYGVQD (reference sequence). The CDR3 consists of 16 residues. V trimming: 1 base; J trimming: 5 bases; junction bases outside the gene matches: 6. CDR3 in amino acids: CASSELGLAGNNEQFF. Written as DNA, the CDR3 is TGCGCCAGCAGTGAGTTGGGGCTAGCGGGAAACAATGAGCAGTTCTTC.

This chain connects TRBV9 to TRBJ2-1; 8 bases are shared with TRBD2. The germline V gene has CDR1 SGDLS and CDR2 YYNGEE. The CDR3 loop spans 16 amino acids. Trimming at V came to 0 bases and at J to 4 bases, leaving 6 bases not matched to a gene. The CDR3 nucleotides are TGTGCCAGCAGCGTAGCCAGCGGGGGACTTTACAATGAGCAGTTCTTC. This codes for CASSVASGGLYNEQFF.

CDR3 sequence: CASSLARTSGSSSYEQYF. The CDR3 nucleotides read TGTGCCAGCAGCTTAGCAAGGACTAGCGGGAGTAGCTCCTACGAGCAGTACTTC. V usage is TRBV11-2 and J usage is TRBJ2-7; 13 bases map to TRBD2. V trimming: 1 base; J trimming: 0 bases; junction bases outside the gene matches: 6. The CDR3 runs to 18 residues. Germline CDR1 and CDR2: SGHAT and FQNNGV.

The V and J genes are TRBV5-1 and TRBJ2-3; the D is unclear. The V end lost 4 bases, the J end lost 2 bases, and 8 bases lay between the germline ends. The CDR3 covers 13 residues. The germline V gene has CDR1 SGHRS and CDR2 YFSETQ. The CDR3 loop reads CASSPLYTDTQYF. The CDR3 DNA reads TGCGCCAGCAGCCCACTGTACACAGATACGCAGTATTTT.

A few counts support this clone. This chain connects TRBV6-1 to TRBJ1-5, with 7 bases fitting TRBD1. The J segment lost 7 bases and the V segment lost 4 bases, leaving 16 bases of the junction unmatched. CDR1 is MNHNS, CDR2 SASEGT, per germline. The CDR3 is made up of 17 amino acids. The CDR3 reads CASSGDQMTGSRQPQHF. The CDR3 bases are TGTGCCAGCAGTGGAGACCAGATGACAGGGTCAAGGCAGCCCCAGCATTTT.

CDR3 sequence: CASSLGSEAHNEQFF. CDR3 nucleotide sequence: TGCGCCAGCAGCTTGGGGTCGGAGGCCCACAATGAGCAGTTCTTC. V usage is TRBV5-1 and J usage is TRBJ2-1, with D possibly matching TRBD2 (5 bases). Germline-derived CDR1 and CDR2 are SGHRS and YFSETQ. This CDR3 has 15 residues. V dropped 0 bases and J dropped 5 bases, with 12 bases sitting between them. Combining the CDR3 with reference TRBV5-1 and TRBJ2-1 gives the whole variable domain KAGVTQTPRYLIKTRGQQVTLSCSPISGHRSVSWYQQTPGQGLQFLFEYFSETQRNKGNFPGRFSGRQFSNSRSEMNVSTLELGDSALYLCASSLGSEAHNEQFFGPGTRLTVL.

The chain employs TRBV30 and TRBJ2-3, with 9 bases lining up with TRBD2. CDR1 and CDR2 from the germline V gene are GTSNPN and SVGIG (reference sequence). Germline trimming cut 4 bases from V and 0 bases from J; bases unmatched to any gene: 2. The CDR3 contains 14 residues. CDR3 sequence (DNA): TGTGCCTGGACTAGCGGGACTAGCACAGATACGCAGTATTTT. Translated: CAWTSGTSTDTQYF.

The chain recombines TRBV28 with TRBJ2-3; 7 bases fit TRBD1. Looked up from germline, CDR1 is MDHEN and CDR2 is SYDVKM. Trimming removed 5 bases from V and 2 bases from J; junction bases left unmatched: 13. The length of the CDR3 is 17 residues. This chain's CDR3 is CASSLPDRVGDTDTQYF. CDR3 in DNA: TGTGCCAGCAGTCTTCCTGACAGGGTCGGTGACACAGATACGCAGTATTTT.

This clone was counted only a few times. The genes are TRBV28 and TRBJ1-1; D not certain. Germline V CDR1 and CDR2: MDHEN, SYDVKM. The ends were cut back, 2 bases at V and 4 bases at J, with 11 bases in the middle. The CDR3 has 14 amino acids. CDR3 DNA: TGTGCCAGCAGTTTAGATCTCGCTAGCACTGAAGCTTTCTTT. It is translated as CASSLDLASTEAFF.

The rearrangement joins TRBV28 to TRBJ2-1; 15 positions match TRBD2. The CDR3 sequence is 17 residues long. Unmatched junction bases numbered 9, after V lost 5 bases and J lost 7 bases. Germline V gives CDR1 MDHEN, CDR2 SYDVKM. The CDR3 spells CASSQTPGLAGGNEQFF. DNA for the CDR3: TGTGCCAGCAGTCAAACCCCGGGACTAGCGGGAGGAAATGAGCAGTTCTTC.

This chain uses TRBV4-1 with TRBJ1-1; 9 nucleotides match TRBD1. Trimming at V came to 1 base and at J to 1 base, leaving 1 base not matched to a gene. Germline CDR1 MGHRA, CDR2 YSYEKL. The length of the CDR3 is 15 residues. The CDR3 bases are TGCGCCAGCAGCCAAGGGGACAGGGCGAACACTGAAGCTTTCTTT. It translates to CASSQGDRANTEAFF.

V usage is TRBV7-2 and J usage is TRBJ2-1; unclear D gene. V dropped 5 bases and J dropped 6 bases, with 14 bases sitting between them. Germline V lookup: CDR1 SGHTA, CDR2 FQGNSA. The CDR3 contains 14 residues. CDR3 nucleotides: TGTGCCAGCAGCCCTCCGGAGAGGCTCAATGAGCAGTTCTTC. Its protein is CASSPPERLNEQFF.

The chain links TRBV18 to TRBJ1-6; D may be TRBD1 (6 bases). V gave up 2 bases and J gave up 6 bases, with 8 bases separating them. This CDR3 is 14 amino acids long. Per the germline V gene, CDR1 is KGHSH and CDR2 is LQKENI. The CDR3 region is CASSPARGNSPLHF. CDR3 DNA sequence: TGTGCCAGCTCACCAGCCAGGGGTAATTCACCCCTCCACTTT.

This sequence joins TRBV24-1 and TRBJ2-1; no clear D gene. V lost 4 bases and J lost 8, with 11 bases in between. The CDR3 runs to 13 residues. Germline lookup yields CDR1 KGHDR and CDR2 SFDVKD. The DNA for the CDR3 is TGTGCCACCAGTGACTTATCTAATGATGAGCAGTTCTTC. This encodes CATSDLSNDEQFF.

This clone was counted once. The chain uses TRBV3-1 (or the pseudogene TRBV3-2) and TRBJ2-5, with D perhaps matching TRBD1 (5 bases). Trimming removed 0 bases at V and 5 bases at J, with 31 bases between. This CDR3 is built from 21 residues. Germline CDR1 and CDR2: LGHDT and YNNKEL (reference sequence). CDR3 coding DNA: TGTGCCAGCAGCCAAGAGGGTGGGGCTAAGCTCCCACCTCTTGGACGTGAGACCCAGTACTTC. It codes for CASSQEGGAKLPPLGRETQYF.

The chain is built from TRBV3-1 (or the pseudogene TRBV3-2) and TRBJ1-1, with D uncertain. CDR3 length: 13 amino acids. V was trimmed by 1 base and J by 11 bases, leaving 14 bases between them. Germline CDR1 reads LGHDT; CDR2 reads YNNKEL (reference sequence). The DNA of the CDR3 is TGTGCCAGCAGCCAAGGAGATTGGGCCGAGGCTTTCTTT. Translating gives CASSQGDWAEAFF.

This chain's CDR3 is CASSRTSGRPRANVLTF. DNA of the CDR3: TGTGCCAGCAGCCGGACTAGCGGCCGCCCTCGGGCCAACGTCCTGACTTTC. The chain is built from TRBV6-2 or TRBV6-3 and TRBJ2-6; TRBD2 aligns across 10 bases. CDR1 is MNHEY and CDR2 is SVGEGT in the germline V gene. The CDR3 totals 17 residues. Trimming cost V 6 bases and J 5 bases; bases outside gene matches: 10.

The chain is built from TRBV25-1 and TRBJ1-4; D is unclear. Germline V lookup: CDR1 MGHDK, CDR2 SYGVNS. The CDR3 has 15 amino acids. Trimming removed 6 bases at V and 3 bases at J, with 14 bases between. Here the CDR3 DNA reads TGTGCCAGCAGATTCCGGTTCCATGCTAATGAAAAACTGTTTTTT. Translation: CASRFRFHANEKLFF.